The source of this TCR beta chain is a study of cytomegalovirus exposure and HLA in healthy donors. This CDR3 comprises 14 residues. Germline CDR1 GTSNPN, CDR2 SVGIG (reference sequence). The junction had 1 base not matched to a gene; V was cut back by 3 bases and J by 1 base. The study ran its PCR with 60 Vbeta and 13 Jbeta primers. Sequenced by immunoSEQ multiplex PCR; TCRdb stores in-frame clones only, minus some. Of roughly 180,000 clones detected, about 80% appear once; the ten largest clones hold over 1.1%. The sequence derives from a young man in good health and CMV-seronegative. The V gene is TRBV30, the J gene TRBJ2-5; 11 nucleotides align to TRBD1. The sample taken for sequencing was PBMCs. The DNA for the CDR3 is TGTGCCTGGAGGGGGACAGGGGGCCAAGAGACCCAGTACTTC. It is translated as CAWRGTGGQETQYF.